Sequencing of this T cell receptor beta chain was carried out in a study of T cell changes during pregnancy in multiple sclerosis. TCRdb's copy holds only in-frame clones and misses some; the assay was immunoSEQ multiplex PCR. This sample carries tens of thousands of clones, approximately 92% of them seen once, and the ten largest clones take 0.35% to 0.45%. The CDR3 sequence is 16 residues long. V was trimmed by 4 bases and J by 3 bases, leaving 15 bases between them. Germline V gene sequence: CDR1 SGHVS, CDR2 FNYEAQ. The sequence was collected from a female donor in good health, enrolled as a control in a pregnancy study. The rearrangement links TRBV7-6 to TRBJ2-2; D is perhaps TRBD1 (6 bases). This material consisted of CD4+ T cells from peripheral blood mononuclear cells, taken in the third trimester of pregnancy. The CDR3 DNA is TGTGCCAGCAGCTCAATAACAGGGAAAGACACCGGGGAGCTGTTTTTT. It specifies CASSSITGKDTGELFF.